Following are 5 T cell receptor beta chains from one sample sequenced in a study of T cells after yellow fever vaccination. Via MiXCR, TCRdb re-called the 5' RACE reads, giving one row per CDR3 protein. Among 450,000 to 650,000 distinct CDR3 sequences, around a fifth were seen once, and the ten largest hold roughly 16%. Specimen: PBMCs, collected about 21 days after the first yellow fever vaccination. These TCRs come from a man younger than 30 who received the YFV17D yellow fever vaccine.

This clonotype was seen a few times. The CDR3 reads CATSRDQGGGQAQYF. CDR3 nucleotides: TGTGCCACCAGCAGAGATCAAGGCGGGGGGCAGGCGCAGTATTTT. V gene TRBV15 combines with J gene TRBJ2-3, with 8 bases aligning to TRBD2. Trimming cost V 0 bases and J 10 bases; bases outside gene matches: 9. Germline CDR1 LNHNV, CDR2 YYDKDF (reference sequence). There are 15 residues in the CDR3.

This clonotype was seen more than once but under ten times. V is TRBV7-2 and J is TRBJ1-5; TRBD1 matches 9 bases. In germline, CDR1 is SGHTA, CDR2 FQGNSA. Losses at the gene ends were 3 bases for V and 0 bases for J; bases not matched to a gene: 3. The CDR3 runs to 16 residues. CDR3 DNA: TGTGCCAGCAGCTTGGGACAGGGAGGTAGCAATCAGCCCCAGCATTTT. Its protein is CASSLGQGGSNQPQHF.

This chain uses TRBV4-3 with TRBJ1-6, with D hard to call. Trimming removed 1 base from V and 5 bases from J, with 9 bases in between. The CDR3 totals 15 residues. CDR1 is LGHNA and CDR2 is YSLEER in the germline V gene. The CDR3 DNA reads as TGCGCCAGCAGCCAAGGCTTGCCGAATAATTCACCCCTCCACTTT. Translating it yields CASSQGLPNNSPLHF.

The J gene is TRBJ2-6, the V gene TRBV6-1; D is possibly TRBD2 (5 bases). CDR3 size: 17 residues. The V and J ends lost 6 bases and 0 bases respectively, with 15 bases between them. CDR1 is MNHNS, CDR2 SASEGT, per germline. In nucleotides, the CDR3 is TGTGCCAGCAGAACCCCAGAGGGCTACTCTGGGGCCAACGTCCTGACTTTC. This sequence encodes CASRTPEGYSGANVLTF.

The rearrangement joins TRBV28 to TRBJ2-7, with 9 positions matching TRBD2. The CDR3 totals 18 residues. V lost 1 base to trimming and J lost 3 bases; unmatched junction nucleotides: 13. Germline lookup yields CDR1 MDHEN and CDR2 SYDVKM. CDR3 amino acids: CASSLSLWSASGDYEQYV. The CDR3 DNA reads as TGTGCCAGCAGTTTATCTTTATGGTCGGCTAGCGGGGACTACGAGCAGTACGTC.